This TCR beta chain was identified in a study of cytomegalovirus exposure and HLA in healthy donors. The CDR3 contains 15 residues. Trimming pared 6 bases from V and 0 bases from J, leaving 14 bases between. Germline V CDR1 and CDR2: MNHEY, SMNVEV (reference sequence). Here immunoSEQ multiplex PCR was the method, and the copy in TCRdb shows in-frame clones only, minus some. The table records approximately 150,000 clones, approximately 89% of them present only once. The chain uses TRBV27 and TRBJ1-2, with D perhaps TRBD1 (6 bases). This TCR came from a man aged 18 to 29 in good health and CMV-seronegative. Input material: PBMCs. CDR3 in amino acids: CASRGAAGSNYGYTF. Written as DNA, the CDR3 is TGTGCCAGCAGGGGGGCGGCAGGTTCTAACTATGGCTACACCTTC.